This T cell receptor (beta chain) originates from a study of T-cell reconstitution after alpha-beta-depleted transplantation in children. This clonotype was observed a handful of times. Antigen unknown. V lost 0 bases and J 5 bases, leaving 26 bases between the germline ends. The CDR3 is made up of 19 amino acids. Germline V lookup: CDR1 SGHRS, CDR2 YFSETQ. Unique molecular identifiers were incorporated during preparation of the TCRbeta library. MiXCR, applied by TCRdb to the PCR reads, yields one record per CDR3 protein. The profile shows about 980,000 distinct CDR3 sequences, 25% to 35% of them singletons. Overall study results and limits: Several hundred expanded graft clones reportedly were the source of alpha-beta T cells about two months after transplant. One year post-transplant, T-cell counts and diversity were largely derived from T cells produced anew. At day 60, the high TCRbeta diversity found in some patients originated from recipient T cells and thymic progenitors that had survived.

The clonotype was recovered from a boy under three years old who had a stem cell transplant for SCID, so the T cells may come from the graft donor. V and J are TRBV5-1 and TRBJ2-5; D is possibly TRBD2 (6 bases). The sequenced sample was PBMCs, mostly from graft donor cells, obtained 360 days after TCRalphabeta/CD19-depleted stem cell transplant. The CDR3 DNA reads TGCGCCAGCAGCTTGGCCGTTCCCCGGGACTCCGCAAGACAGGAGACCCAGTACTTC. Translation: CASSLAVPRDSARQETQYF.